This T cell receptor (beta chain) was observed in a study of shared clonotypes between healthy human individuals. Sequencing used immunoSEQ multiplex PCR; TCRdb keeps in-frame clones, though not all of them. The sample holds about 1 million clones, about 76% seen once. This clone has a handful of counts. This same CDR3 is encoded by further DNA sequences in the sample. Germline CDR1 and CDR2: LNHNV and YYDKDF (reference sequence). The CDR3 extends over 14 amino acids. Trimming removed 6 bases from V and 0 bases from J; junction bases left unmatched: 4. What was sequenced was memory CD4+ T cells sorted from blood. Subset reported: CD45RA-negative fraction. The chain carries TRBV15 and TRBJ2-7; 8 bases line up with TRBD2. The sequence was collected from a man aged 18 to 29 in good health. This CDR3 reads CATRPGLGSYEQYF. For the CDR3, the DNA is TGTGCCACCAGACCGGGACTAGGCTCCTACGAGCAGTACTTC.